What follows is one T cell receptor beta chain and its context. This sample includes further DNA sequences coding for the same CDR3. Sequencing was performed with immunoSEQ multiplex PCR; in TCRdb, only in-frame clones are kept and a portion is missing. The top ten clones hold about a tenth of a sample with approximately 10,000 clones, less than 90% of them seen once. The source of the sample is a study of OX40 agonist ivuxolimab in advanced cancers. V lost 4 bases, J lost 1 base, and 0 bases stayed unmatched. This CDR3 has 13 residues. Germline V gene data show CDR1 as MNHEY and CDR2 as SMNVEV (reference sequence).

This chain joins TRBV27 and TRBJ2-5; 7 positions match TRBD2. The sample consisted of CD4+ or CD8+ T cells sorted from blood, taken in a trial of the OX40 agonist ivuxolimab. The clonotype was recovered from an adult with an advanced solid tumor such as melanoma, head and neck, liver or kidney cancer. The CDR3 coding sequence is TGTGCCAGCAGTTGGACTAGCCAAGAGACCCAGTACTTC. Protein: CASSWTSQETQYF.